This TCR beta chain was retrieved from a study of T-cell reconstitution after alpha-beta-depleted transplantation in children. Germline-derived CDR1 and CDR2 are DFQATT and SNEGSKA (reference sequence). The CDR3 consists of 15 residues. V was clipped by 0 bases and J by 7 bases; unmatched bases: 8. In this sample, this clonotype turned up a few times. Unique molecular identifiers featured in how the TCRbeta library was prepared. TCRdb itself ran the PCR reads through MiXCR, one entry per CDR3 protein. The data contain hundreds of thousands of distinct CDR3 sequences, roughly an eighth of them singletons.

The chain uses TRBV20-1 and TRBJ2-1; 8 bases align to TRBD1. The material sequenced was PBMCs from the stem cell graft donor, taken from the stem cell graft. The TCR comes from a human donor who donated a stem cell graft to a child with combined immunodeficiency. The CDR3 region has the DNA TGCAGTGCTAGAGATTACCAGGGGGCGCGGAATGAGCAGTTCTTC. This gives the protein CSARDYQGARNEQFF.